This is a list of T cell receptor beta chains from one sample in a study of blood T cell repertoires in COVID-19. This table comes from immunoSEQ multiplex PCR, and its TCRdb copy is limited to in-frame clones, with some not included. Of around 130,000 clones in the sample, about 87% were seen once. Sample: peripheral blood. The receptors shown here come from a man in his sixties with active or convalescent COVID-19. Both conserved end residues are part of each CDR3. The D gene is left open where the match is weak. Size tells how often a clone was seen (once, few, many) or the class of an expanded clone, and some rows leave it out.

D gene,J gene,clone size,V gene,CDR3 DNA,CDR3 protein
TRBD2,TRBJ2-1,.,TRBV27,TGTGCCAGCAGTTATTCGACTAGCGGGAGTAGGAATGAGCAGTTCTTC,CASSYSTSGSRNEQFF
.,TRBJ2-5,.,TRBV24-1,TGTGCCACCAGTGTTGGAGGACGCCAAGAGACCCAGTACTTC,CATSVGGRQETQYF
TRBD1,TRBJ2-1,.,TRBV7-7,TGTGCTAGCAGCTTAAGACAGGGTCTGAAAGAGCAGTTCTTC,CASSLRQGLKEQFF
.,TRBJ2-1,.,TRBV19,TGTGCTAGTCGGGGCTCCTACAATGAGCAGTTCTTC,CASRGSYNEQFF
TRBD1,TRBJ1-1,.,TRBV5-6,TGTGCCAGCAGCTTGGGAGGGACAGGCTTGAACACTGAAGCTTTCTTT,CASSLGGTGLNTEAFF
.,TRBJ2-1,.,TRBV29-1,TGCAGCGTTGGACACCTGGACAATGAGCAGTTCTTC,CSVGHLDNEQFF
TRBD2,TRBJ2-1,.,TRBV4-3,TGCGCCAGCAGCCGGGGACTAGCGGGGTACAATGAGCAGTTCTTC,CASSRGLAGYNEQFF
TRBD1,TRBJ2-3,.,TRBV14,TGTGCCAGCAGCCAAGGGTTTACGGGACAGCCGTATACGCAGTATTTT,CASSQGFTGQPYTQYF
TRBD2,TRBJ2-1,.,TRBV9,TGTGCCAGCAGCGTAGACGCTAGCGGGCCGTACAATGAGCAGTTCTTC,CASSVDASGPYNEQFF
.,TRBJ1-5,.,TRBV28,TGTGCCAGCAGTTCCACGAGAAATCAGCCCCAGCATTTT,CASSSTRNQPQHF
TRBD1,TRBJ2-7,.,TRBV2,TGTGCCAGCAACCCGACAGGGCTATACGAGCAGTACTTC,CASNPTGLYEQYF
TRBD1,TRBJ1-2,.,TRBV5-1,TGCGCCAGCCGAAGCCGGGACAGGTCCATTAGTGGCTACACCTTC,CASRSRDRSISGYTF
TRBD1,TRBJ1-2,.,TRBV7-3,TGTGCCAGCAGCTTACAGGGGGCGGTAGGCTACACCTTC,CASSLQGAVGYTF
TRBD1,TRBJ1-4,.,TRBV5-4,TGTGCCAGCAGCTCCCCAAGGACAGGGGGTAATGAAAAACTGTTTTTT,CASSSPRTGGNEKLFF
TRBD1,TRBJ1-2,.,TRBV6-5,TGTGCCAGCAGTTCACCCGACAGGGGCGACTATGGCTACACCTTC,CASSSPDRGDYGYTF
TRBD1,TRBJ1-4,.,TRBV7-2,TGTGCCAGCAGCTTCGGGACAGCTAATGAAAAACTGTTTTTT,CASSFGTANEKLFF
.,TRBJ2-2,.,TRBV28,TGTGCCAGCAGTCGCCGGGGGTACACCGGGGAGCTGTTTTTT,CASSRRGYTGELFF
TRBD1,TRBJ1-1,.,TRBV5-6,TGTGCCAGCAGCCCCGGGACAGTTGAAGCTTTCTTT,CASSPGTVEAFF
.,TRBJ1-3,few,TRBV5-1,TGCGCCAGCAGCTTGGATGGACAGAGCTCTGGAAACACCATATATTTT,CASSLDGQSSGNTIYF
.,TRBJ1-2,.,TRBV19,TGTGCCAGTAGCACAAACAGGCATGGCTACACCTTC,CASSTNRHGYTF
.,TRBJ2-1,.,TRBV5-4,TGTGCCAGCAAACCCAGGGTTGGCAATGAGCAGTTCTTC,CASKPRVGNEQFF
TRBD2,TRBJ2-7,.,TRBV20-1,TGCAGTGCAGTAGCGGGAGAAGAGCAGTACTTC,CSAVAGEEQYF
.,TRBJ2-7,.,TRBV6-2/TRBV6-3,TGTGCCAGCAGTCTTACTAAGCGCGAGCAGTACTTC,CASSLTKREQYF
TRBD2,TRBJ2-1,.,TRBV7-2,TGTGCCAGCAGCCCGCGTCTAGCGGGTGACAATGAGCAGTTCTTC,CASSPRLAGDNEQFF
.,TRBJ1-3,.,TRBV9,TGTGCCAGCAGCGAAGGAGTCTCTGGAAACACCATATATTTT,CASSEGVSGNTIYF
TRBD2,TRBJ2-1,.,TRBV4-1,TGCGCCAGCAGCCAGGGGACTAGCGGGAGGACCTACAATGAGCAGTTCTTC,CASSQGTSGRTYNEQFF
TRBD2,TRBJ2-2,.,TRBV5-1,TGCGCCAGCAGCCTGGCTAGCGGCAACACCGGGGAGCTGTTTTTT,CASSLASGNTGELFF
TRBD1,TRBJ2-1,.,TRBV3-1/TRBV3-2,TGTGCCAGCAGCCAAGAGGGACAGGGAGGGGATGAGCAGTTCTTC,CASSQEGQGGDEQFF
TRBD1,TRBJ2-5,.,TRBV6-2/TRBV6-3,TGTGCCAGCAGCCTGGGACAGGTGAACGAGCAATACTTC,CASSLGQVNEQYF
.,TRBJ2-3,.,TRBV20-1,TGCAGTGCTAGTAGGGGCTCTAGCACAGATACGCAGTATTTT,CSASRGSSTDTQYF
TRBD1,TRBJ2-1,.,TRBV2,TGTGCCAGCACCCGGGGACAGGGGCCAAATGAGCAGTTCTTC,CASTRGQGPNEQFF
TRBD2,TRBJ2-1,.,TRBV7-7,TGTGCTAGCTGCGCGACGCGGGAGGGCCCGGGGAATGAGCAGTTCTTC,CASCATREGPGNEQFF
TRBD1,TRBJ1-2,.,TRBV24-1,TGTGCCACCAGTGATTCCCGGACAGGGGGCGGAGGCTACACCTTC,CATSDSRTGGGGYTF
TRBD1,TRBJ2-7,.,TRBV29-1,TGCAGCGTTGAACCTTCCGGGACAGGGTCATACGAGCAGTACTTC,CSVEPSGTGSYEQYF
TRBD1,TRBJ1-4,.,TRBV18,TGTGCCAGCTCACCGACGCTTTTGGGACAGGGGGCGACTAATGAAAAACTGTTTTTT,CASSPTLLGQGATNEKLFF
TRBD1,TRBJ1-1,.,TRBV29-1,TGCAGCGTTGGACGACAGGGAAGGGCGGCTTTCTTT,CSVGRQGRAAFF
.,TRBJ2-7,.,TRBV10-3,TGTGCCATCAGTGATGCTACCTACGAGCAGTACTTC,CAISDATYEQYF
.,TRBJ1-4,.,TRBV5-1,TGCGCCAGCAGCAGCGATGCAACTAATGAAAAACTGTTTTTT,CASSSDATNEKLFF
.,TRBJ2-1,.,TRBV28,TGTGCCAGCAGTGTCCTGCCGGGAGTCGGTGACAATGAGCAGTTCTTC,CASSVLPGVGDNEQFF
TRBD1,TRBJ1-3,.,TRBV28,TGTGCCAGCAGCACAGGGGGAGCTGGAAACACCATATATTTT,CASSTGGAGNTIYF
TRBD1,TRBJ2-5,.,TRBV12-3/TRBV12-4,TGTGCCAGCAGCCAGGGGGCCAAAGAGACCCAGTACTTC,CASSQGAKETQYF
.,TRBJ1-5,.,TRBV3-1/TRBV3-2,TGTGCCAGCAGTCGGACTGGACTGAGCAATCAGCCCCAGCATTTT,CASSRTGLSNQPQHF
.,TRBJ1-1,few,TRBV29-1,TGCAGCGTTCCCCCGGGCAGGGGTCACACTGAAGCTTTCTTT,CSVPPGRGHTEAFF